The 19 T cell receptor beta chains reported below all come from one sample, sequenced in a study of T cells in Graves' hyperthyroidism and ophthalmopathy. RNA transcripts gave rise to amplified TCR beta CDR3 regions. The study used the HTBI primer set for a first-round RT-PCR of the TCR CDR3. TCRdb fed the multiplex PCR reads into MiXCR, producing one record per CDR3 protein. The sample lists 250,000 to 300,000 distinct CDR3 sequences, about an eighth occurring once. Input material: blood. The receptors were gathered from a woman aged 40 to 50 with Graves' hyperthyroidism.

Of note for this clonotype: A much larger clonotype is one base distant, so this may be a read error. The CDR3 nucleotides read TGCAGTGCAAGGCTTAGGGGACACTGCTATGGCTACACCTTC. This gives the protein CSARLRGHCYGYTF. The gene calls are TRBV20-1 and TRBJ1-2, with a possible D match to TRBD1 (6 bases). V lost 6 bases and J 4 bases, leaving 18 bases between the germline ends. Germline V gene data show CDR1 as DFQATT and CDR2 as SNEGSKA (reference sequence). The CDR3 contains 14 residues.

This clonotype has ten or more counts. This chain links TRBV2 with TRBJ2-1, with 13 bases lining up with TRBD2. CDR1 is SNHLY, CDR2 FYNNEI, per germline. This CDR3 is 15 amino acids long. The ends lost 6 bases at V and 9 bases at J; junction bases unmatched: 8. CDR3 sequence reads: CASRPTSGRPGEQFF. The CDR3 region has the DNA TGTGCCAGCAGGCCGACTAGCGGGAGGCCCGGTGAGCAGTTCTTC.

Comments on this clonotype: A clone one base away is much larger, so this may be a read error. The chain has TRBV11-2 and TRBJ1-5; D is perhaps TRBD1 (5 bases). The CDR3 is 13 amino acids. V lost 5 bases and J 5 bases, leaving 10 bases between the germline ends. Germline-derived CDR1 and CDR2 are SGHAT and FQNNGV. The CDR3 nucleotides read TGTGCCAGCAGCCGGAGCAGGGATCAGCCCCAGCATTTT. It specifies CASSRSRDQPQHF. The full variable domain, in which reference TRBV11-2 and TRBJ1-5 provide the parts outside the CDR3, is EAGVAQSPRYKIIEKRQSVAFWCNPISGHATLYWYQQILGQGPKLLIQFQNNGVVDDSQLPKDRFSAERLKGVDSTLKIQPAKLEDSAVYLCASSRSRDQPQHFGDGTRLSIL.

This chain joins TRBV19 and TRBJ1-1, with D maybe TRBD1 (6 bases). The V gene lost 5 bases and the J gene lost 5 bases, with 12 bases spanning the gap. Germline V gives CDR1 LNHDA, CDR2 SQIVND (reference sequence). This CDR3 has 13 amino acids. CDR3 nucleotides: TGTGCCAGTAGTCAGGGGATAGTGACTGAAGCTTTCTTT. This sequence encodes CASSQGIVTEAFF.

This clonotype appeared many times. The V gene is TRBV6-1, the J gene TRBJ1-2; tentative D call: TRBD1 (6 bases). The CDR3 is 14 residues long. Germline V lookup: CDR1 MNHNS, CDR2 SASEGT. Deletions cut 4 bases from V and 3 bases from J, with 12 bases between. CDR3 coding DNA: TGTGCCAGCAGTGGAGGTACAGGGTACTATGGCTACACCTTC. Its translation: CASSGGTGYYGYTF.

This clonotype occurred a few times. The rearrangement links TRBV24-1 to TRBJ1-5; D gene uncertain. Trimming shortened V by 10 bases and J by 2 bases, and 11 bases separated the two germline ends. Germline values: CDR1 KGHDR, CDR2 SFDVKD. The CDR3 runs to 13 residues. The CDR3 DNA follows: TGTGCCACTTCCTCCGGTGGCAATCAGCCCCAGCATTTT. This encodes CATSSGGNQPQHF.

This clonotype was counted many times. The DNA of the CDR3 is TGTGCCAGCTCACCACCGAAAGGAGAAGCTTTCTTT. It translates to CASSPPKGEAFF. This chain links TRBV18 with TRBJ1-1; no definite D call. V was clipped by 0 bases and J by 8 bases, with 7 bases between them. The V gene's germline CDR1 is KGHSH and CDR2 LQKENI. The CDR3 contains 12 residues. Full variable domain (missing parts from reference TRBV18 and TRBJ1-1): NAGVMQNPRHLVRRRGQEARLRCSPMKGHSHVYWYRQLPEEGLKFMVYLQKENIIDESGMPKERFSAEFPKEGPSILRIQQVVRGDSAAYFCASSPPKGEAFFGQGTRLTVV.

This clonotype occurred a few times. The chain couples TRBV6-1 to TRBJ1-2; 7 bases are shared with TRBD1. After removal of 7 bases from V and 8 bases from J, the junction contained 13 bases not matched to a gene. CDR3 size: 14 residues. Germline V gene sequence: CDR1 MNHNS, CDR2 SASEGT. The CDR3 nucleotides read TGTGCCAGCATCACCCCGGGACAGCCTCAAGGCTACACCTTC. Amino acid sequence: CASITPGQPQGYTF.

This clonotype appeared many times. V gene TRBV12-3 or TRBV12-4 combines with J gene TRBJ1-2; D may be TRBD1 (5 bases). The CDR3 covers 14 residues. Trimming removed 7 bases at V and 0 bases at J, with 12 bases between. The CDR3 nucleotides are TGTGCCAGCAACCATCAGGGAGCTAACTATGGCTACACCTTC. Translation gives CASNHQGANYGYTF.

There are many counts of this clonotype. CDR3 in amino acids: CASSPGQMANYGYTF. As DNA, the CDR3 is TGTGCCAGCAGCCCTGGACAGATGGCTAACTATGGCTACACCTTC. The rearrangement uses TRBV28 and TRBJ1-2; tentative D call: TRBD1 (6 bases). Germline-derived CDR1 and CDR2 are MDHEN and SYDVKM. V shed 6 bases and J shed 0 bases, with 14 bases lying between them. CDR3 length equals 15 residues.

At least ten counts were recorded for this clonotype. The chain uses TRBV2 and TRBJ2-2, with D tentatively TRBD2 (6 bases). V dropped 4 bases and J dropped 5 bases, with 14 bases sitting between them. CDR1 SNHLY and CDR2 FYNNEI come from the germline V gene. The CDR3 is 15 amino acids. As DNA, the CDR3 is TGTGCCAGCAGTGTAGAACAGGAGGGGACCGGGGAGCTGTTTTTT. Protein sequence: CASSVEQEGTGELFF.

This clonotype was observed many times. The chain combines TRBV5-1 with TRBJ2-1; D not resolved. V was clipped by 0 bases and J by 6 bases, with 10 bases between them. CDR1 is SGHRS and CDR2 is YFSETQ in the germline V gene. This CDR3 contains 14 residues. CDR3 sequence: CASSLVLLSNEQFF. CDR3 DNA sequence: TGCGCCAGCAGCTTGGTACTACTCAGCAATGAGCAGTTCTTC. The full variable domain, with the rest looked up from reference TRBV5-1 and TRBJ2-1, is KAGVTQTPRYLIKTRGQQVTLSCSPISGHRSVSWYQQTPGQGLQFLFEYFSETQRNKGNFPGRFSGRQFSNSRSEMNVSTLELGDSALYLCASSLVLLSNEQFFGPGTRLTVL.

This clonotype was recorded at least ten times. The rearrangement links TRBV29-1 to TRBJ1-2; maybe TRBD1 (5 bases). V was shortened by 6 bases and J by 0 bases, with 8 bases between the two germline ends. The CDR3 is 12 residues long. CDR1 and CDR2 from the germline V gene are SQVTM and ANQGSEA. This chain's CDR3 is CSVGGTNYGYTF. CDR3 nucleotide sequence: TGCAGCGTGGGGGGGACTAACTATGGCTACACCTTC. Drawing the rest from reference TRBV29-1 and TRBJ1-2, the complete variable domain is SAVISQKPSRDICQRGTSLTIQCQVDSQVTMMFWYRQQPGQSLTLIATANQGSEATYESGFVIDKFPISRPNLTFSTLTVSNMSPEDSSIYLCSVGGTNYGYTFGSGTRLTVV.

The chain links TRBV4-1 to TRBJ2-7; D is uncertain. Trimming shortened V by 4 bases and J by 3 bases, and 16 bases separated the two germline ends. Germline-derived CDR1 and CDR2 are MGHRA and YSYEKL. This CDR3 has 15 residues. The DNA of the CDR3 is TGCGCCAGCAGCCCCCACTTGAAGGGTGACTACGAGCAGTACTTC. Its protein product is CASSPHLKGDYEQYF.

This clonotype was counted a few times. This chain connects TRBV20-1 to TRBJ2-7; 9 bases agree with TRBD2. The germline V gene has CDR1 DFQATT and CDR2 SNEGSKA (reference sequence). The CDR3 contains 14 residues. After removal of 0 bases from V and 4 bases from J, the junction contained 4 bases not matched to a gene. CDR3 DNA sequence: TGCAGTGCTAGAGATCAGAGCGGGAGGTACGAGCAGTACTTC. This gives the protein CSARDQSGRYEQYF.

This clonotype occurred a few times. The chain's CDR3 is CASSLPSGTDTQYF. As DNA, the CDR3 is TGTGCCAGCAGCTTACCGAGCGGCACAGATACGCAGTATTTT. The chain joins TRBV7-9 to TRBJ2-3, with no clear D. This CDR3 comprises 14 residues. V dropped 2 bases and J dropped 1 base, with 7 bases sitting between them. The germline V gene encodes CDR1 SEHNR and CDR2 FQNEAQ (reference sequence).

The chain recombines TRBV7-9 with TRBJ2-2; maybe TRBD2 (5 bases). CDR1 and CDR2 from the germline V gene are SEHNR and FQNEAQ (reference sequence). V was shortened by 6 bases and J by 1 base, with 18 bases between the two germline ends. The CDR3 loop spans 17 amino acids. CDR3 amino acids: CASRIAKGTQNTGELFF. As DNA, the CDR3 is TGTGCCAGCAGGATAGCGAAAGGAACACAGAACACCGGGGAGCTGTTTTTT.

Many counts were recorded for this clonotype. The rearrangement links TRBV2 to TRBJ2-3, with 10 nucleotides matching TRBD2. The germline V gene has CDR1 SNHLY and CDR2 FYNNEI. Trimming at V came to 6 bases and at J to 4 bases, leaving 10 bases not matched to a gene. The CDR3 length is 16 residues. The CDR3 reads CASRLTSGIEADTQYF. The DNA for the CDR3 is TGTGCCAGCAGGCTTACTAGCGGGATAGAGGCAGATACGCAGTATTTT.

The table lists this clonotype with a few counts. A read error may be the cause here, since a much bigger clone is one base away. The chain has TRBV28 and TRBJ2-5; D might be TRBD1 (5 bases). The V end lost 11 bases, the J end lost 1 base, and 20 bases lay between the germline ends. Germline V CDR1 and CDR2: MDHEN, SYDVKM. CDR3 size: 15 residues. The CDR3 DNA is TGTGCCGCCGACCCTTTAGGGGAACTCCAAGAGACCCAGTACTTC. Its translation is CAADPLGELQETQYF.